Reported below is one T cell receptor beta chain. Antigen: not known. This record belongs to a study of cytomegalovirus exposure and HLA in healthy donors. Overall study findings and caveats: Highly shared variants forming one cluster were likely a sequencing artifact. Some TCR beta chains (approximately 180 of them) were listed as cytomegalovirus-associated. What a later analysis showed was that several of the most significant clusters appeared linked to common viral pathogens.

Germline V gives CDR1 SGHAT, CDR2 FQNNGV. The CDR3 loop spans 15 amino acids. The junction had 7 bases not matched to a gene; V was cut back by 0 bases and J by 6 bases. The PCR contained 60 Vbeta and 13 Jbeta primers. Repertoires were generated with immunoSEQ multiplex PCR, while TCRdb's copy carries only in-frame clones and drops some. The sample yields approximately 260,000 clones, approximately 85% seen once. The chain uses TRBV11-2 and TRBJ2-5; 7 bases match TRBD2. The receptor was derived from a woman in her 40s in good health and CMV-seropositive. Sequencing was carried out using PBMCs. The CDR3: CASSLEASGVQTQYF. The CDR3 DNA follows: TGTGCCAGCAGCTTAGAGGCTAGCGGTGTGCAGACCCAGTACTTC. The full variable domain, completed using reference TRBV11-2 and TRBJ2-5, is EAGVAQSPRYKIIEKRQSVAFWCNPISGHATLYWYQQILGQGPKLLIQFQNNGVVDDSQLPKDRFSAERLKGVDSTLKIQPAKLEDSAVYLCASSLEASGVQTQYFGPGTRLLVL.